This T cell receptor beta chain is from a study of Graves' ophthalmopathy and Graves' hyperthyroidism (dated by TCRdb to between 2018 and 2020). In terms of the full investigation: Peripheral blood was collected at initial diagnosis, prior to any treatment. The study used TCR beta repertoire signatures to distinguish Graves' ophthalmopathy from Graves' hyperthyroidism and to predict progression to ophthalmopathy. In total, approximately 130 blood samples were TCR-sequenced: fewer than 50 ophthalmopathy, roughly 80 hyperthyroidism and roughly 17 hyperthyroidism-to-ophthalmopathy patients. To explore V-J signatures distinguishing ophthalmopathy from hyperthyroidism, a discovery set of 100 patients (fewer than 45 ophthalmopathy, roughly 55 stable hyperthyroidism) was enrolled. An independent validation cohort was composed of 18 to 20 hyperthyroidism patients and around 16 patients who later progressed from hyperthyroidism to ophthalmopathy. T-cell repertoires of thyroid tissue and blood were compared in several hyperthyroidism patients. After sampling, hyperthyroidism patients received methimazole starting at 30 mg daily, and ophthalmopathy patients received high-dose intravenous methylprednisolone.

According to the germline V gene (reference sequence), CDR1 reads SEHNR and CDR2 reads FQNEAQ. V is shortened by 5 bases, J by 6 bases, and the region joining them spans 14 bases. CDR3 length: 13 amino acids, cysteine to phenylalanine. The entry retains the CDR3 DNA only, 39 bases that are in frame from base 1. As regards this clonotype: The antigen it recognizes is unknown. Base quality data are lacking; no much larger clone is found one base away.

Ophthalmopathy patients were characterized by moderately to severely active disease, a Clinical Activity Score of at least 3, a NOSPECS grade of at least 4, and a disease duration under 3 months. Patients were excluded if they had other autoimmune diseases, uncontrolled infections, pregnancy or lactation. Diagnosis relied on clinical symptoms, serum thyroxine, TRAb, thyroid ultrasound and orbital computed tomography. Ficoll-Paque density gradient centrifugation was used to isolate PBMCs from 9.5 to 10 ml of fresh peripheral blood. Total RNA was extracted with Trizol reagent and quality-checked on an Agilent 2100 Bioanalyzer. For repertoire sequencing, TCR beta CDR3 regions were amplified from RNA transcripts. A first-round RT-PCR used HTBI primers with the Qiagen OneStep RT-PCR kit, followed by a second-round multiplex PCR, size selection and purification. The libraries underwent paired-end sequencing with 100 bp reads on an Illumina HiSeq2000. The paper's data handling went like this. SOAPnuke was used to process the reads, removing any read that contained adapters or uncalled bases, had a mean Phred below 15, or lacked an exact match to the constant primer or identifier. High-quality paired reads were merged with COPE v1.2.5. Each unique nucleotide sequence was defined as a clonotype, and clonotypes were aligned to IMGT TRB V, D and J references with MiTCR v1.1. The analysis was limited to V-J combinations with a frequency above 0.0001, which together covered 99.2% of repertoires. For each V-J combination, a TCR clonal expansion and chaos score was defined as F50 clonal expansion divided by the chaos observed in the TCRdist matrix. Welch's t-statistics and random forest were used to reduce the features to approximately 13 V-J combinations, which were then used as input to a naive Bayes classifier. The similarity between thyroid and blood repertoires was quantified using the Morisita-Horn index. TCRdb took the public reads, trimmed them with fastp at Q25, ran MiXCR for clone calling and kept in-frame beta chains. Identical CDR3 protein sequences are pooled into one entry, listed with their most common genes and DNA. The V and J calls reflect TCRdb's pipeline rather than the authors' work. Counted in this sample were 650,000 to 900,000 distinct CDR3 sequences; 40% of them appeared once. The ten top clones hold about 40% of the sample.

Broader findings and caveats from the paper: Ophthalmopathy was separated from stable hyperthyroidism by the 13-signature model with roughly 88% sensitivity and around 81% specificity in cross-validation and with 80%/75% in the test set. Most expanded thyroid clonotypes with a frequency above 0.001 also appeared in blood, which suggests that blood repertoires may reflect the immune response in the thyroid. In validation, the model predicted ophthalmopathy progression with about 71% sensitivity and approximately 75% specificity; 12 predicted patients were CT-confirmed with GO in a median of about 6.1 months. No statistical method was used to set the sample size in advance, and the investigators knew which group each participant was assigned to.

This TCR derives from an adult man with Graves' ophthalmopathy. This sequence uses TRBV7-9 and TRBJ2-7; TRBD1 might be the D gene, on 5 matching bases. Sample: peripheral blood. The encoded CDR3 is CASSTGILGEQYF. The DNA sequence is TGTGCCAGCAGCACAGGAATTTTGGGCGAGCAGTACTTC.